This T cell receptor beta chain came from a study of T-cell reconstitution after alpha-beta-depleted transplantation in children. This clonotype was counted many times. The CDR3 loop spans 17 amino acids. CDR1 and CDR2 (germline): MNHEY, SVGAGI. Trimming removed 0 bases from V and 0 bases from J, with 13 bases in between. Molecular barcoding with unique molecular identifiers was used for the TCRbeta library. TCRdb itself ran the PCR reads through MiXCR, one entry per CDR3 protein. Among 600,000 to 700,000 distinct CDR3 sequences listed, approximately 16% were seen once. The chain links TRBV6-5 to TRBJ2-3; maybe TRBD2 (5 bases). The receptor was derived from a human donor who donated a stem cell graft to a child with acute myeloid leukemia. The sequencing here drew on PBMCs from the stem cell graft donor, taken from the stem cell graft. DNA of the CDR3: TGTGCCAGCAGTTACTCGTTGGCGGGCTTTAGCACAGATACGCAGTATTTT. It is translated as CASSYSLAGFSTDTQYF.